This T cell receptor beta chain was observed in a study of blood T cell repertoires in COVID-19. Turning to the study itself: Samples came from the United States, Italy and Spain, spanning acute and convalescent COVID-19. PBMCs, B-cell-depleted T cells, or T cells provided the cDNA or gDNA that made up the material.

Germline V gene lookup returns CDR1 KGHSH and CDR2 LQKENI. The CDR3 is made up of 16 amino acids. Trimming took 3 bases from V and 1 from J; bases not matched to a gene: 6. Authors' processing steps: Researchers report that nucleated cell counts were estimated from reference gene primer amplification. The protocol was immunoSEQ multiplex PCR, while the TCRdb copy is restricted to in-frame clones and leaves out a portion. The V and J calls and the clone size are those of that table, but D and trimming were determined from the DNA. Of 90,000 to 110,000 clones in the sample, approximately 82% were seen once.

Sequenced material: peripheral blood. The rearrangement joins TRBV18 to TRBJ2-7; TRBD2 agrees at 10 bases. This TCR was recovered from a woman in her sixties or seventies with acute or convalescent COVID-19. CDR3 residues: CASSPFGLADSYEQYF. DNA of the CDR3: TGTGCCAGCTCACCCTTCGGACTAGCGGATTCCTACGAGCAGTACTTC.